These T cell receptor beta chains were read from a single sample in a study of PD-L1 blockade in urothelial cancer. Only in-frame clones appear in the TCRdb table, and some are missing; sequencing was by immunoSEQ multiplex PCR. The data contain about 30,000 clones, 89% of them seen just once; the ten biggest clones take up approximately 8.1%. Sample: PBMCs, taken around atezolizumab (anti-PD-L1) treatment. All receptors come from a man older than 75 with urothelial cancer. Both conserved end residues are part of each CDR3. Fields, in order: D gene, V gene, J gene, clone size, CDR3 protein, CDR3 DNA. D genes are given only for firm matches. Only some rows state a clone size, as once, few, many or a class for expanded clones.

d_gene: NA; v_gene: TRBV7-2; j_gene: TRBJ2-7; abundance: NA; CDR3aa: CASSLTVYEQYF; CDR3nt: TGTGCCAGCAGCTTGACAGTCTACGAGCAGTACTTC
d_gene: NA; v_gene: TRBV5-1; j_gene: TRBJ1-4; abundance: NA; CDR3aa: CASKEGNDEKLFF; CDR3nt: TGCGCCAGCAAGGAGGGGAACGATGAAAAACTGTTTTTT
d_gene: NA; v_gene: TRBV30; j_gene: TRBJ2-7; abundance: NA; CDR3aa: CAWSVLVGSGSYEQYF; CDR3nt: TGTGCCTGGAGTGTACTAGTGGGTAGCGGCTCCTACGAGCAGTACTTC
d_gene: NA; v_gene: TRBV18; j_gene: TRBJ2-7; abundance: NA; CDR3aa: CASSLQGYEQYF; CDR3nt: TGTGCCAGCTCACTCCAGGGGTACGAGCAGTACTTC
d_gene: TRBD1; v_gene: TRBV30; j_gene: TRBJ1-5; abundance: NA; CDR3aa: CAWTTQGNNQPQHF; CDR3nt: TGTGCCTGGACAACACAGGGGAACAATCAGCCCCAGCATTTT
d_gene: NA; v_gene: TRBV9; j_gene: TRBJ2-2; abundance: NA; CDR3aa: CASSPRQANTGELFF; CDR3nt: TGTGCCAGCAGCCCGAGACAGGCGAACACCGGGGAGCTGTTTTTT
d_gene: TRBD2; v_gene: TRBV5-4; j_gene: TRBJ2-2; abundance: NA; CDR3aa: CASSSGTSGRNTGELFF; CDR3nt: TGTGCCAGCAGCTCGGGGACTAGCGGGAGGAACACCGGGGAGCTGTTTTTT
d_gene: TRBD2; v_gene: TRBV15; j_gene: TRBJ2-1; abundance: NA; CDR3aa: CATSREGLAGYNEQFF; CDR3nt: TGTGCCACCAGCAGAGAAGGACTAGCGGGCTACAATGAGCAGTTCTTC
d_gene: NA; v_gene: TRBV27; j_gene: TRBJ1-6; abundance: NA; CDR3aa: CASRPWGGGQNSPLHF; CDR3nt: TGTGCCAGCAGGCCTTGGGGGGGCGGTCAGAATTCACCCCTCCACTTT
d_gene: NA; v_gene: TRBV18; j_gene: TRBJ2-7; abundance: NA; CDR3aa: CASSSDSSYEQYF; CDR3nt: TGTGCCAGCTCATCGGACAGCTCCTACGAGCAGTACTTC
d_gene: NA; v_gene: TRBV18; j_gene: TRBJ2-1; abundance: NA; CDR3aa: CASSLSSGGNEQFF; CDR3nt: TGTGCCAGCTCACTCTCCTCAGGGGGGAATGAGCAGTTCTTC
d_gene: NA; v_gene: TRBV27; j_gene: TRBJ2-3; abundance: NA; CDR3aa: CASSYSDTQYF; CDR3nt: TGTGCCAGCAGTTACAGTGATACGCAGTATTTT
d_gene: TRBD1; v_gene: TRBV10-3; j_gene: TRBJ1-5; abundance: few; CDR3aa: CAISESLQGGLVHF; CDR3nt: TGTGCCATCAGTGAGTCTTTACAGGGGGGATTGGTGCATTTT
d_gene: TRBD2; v_gene: TRBV6-1; j_gene: TRBJ2-7; abundance: NA; CDR3aa: CASRTTSGRAGEQYF; CDR3nt: TGTGCCAGCAGGACAACTAGCGGGAGGGCAGGAGAGCAGTACTTC
d_gene: NA; v_gene: TRBV5-1; j_gene: TRBJ2-5; abundance: NA; CDR3aa: CASSSPLGQETQYF; CDR3nt: TGCGCCAGCAGCTCCCCTCTCGGCCAAGAGACCCAGTACTTC
d_gene: NA; v_gene: TRBV28; j_gene: TRBJ2-7; abundance: NA; CDR3aa: CASSQTGRAPSYEQYF; CDR3nt: TGTGCCAGCAGCCAAACGGGCAGGGCCCCCAGCTACGAGCAGTACTTC
d_gene: NA; v_gene: TRBV6-5; j_gene: TRBJ2-3; abundance: few; CDR3aa: CASSSGHTDTQYF; CDR3nt: TGTGCCAGCAGTTCTGGCCACACAGATACGCAGTATTTT
d_gene: NA; v_gene: TRBV30; j_gene: TRBJ2-5; abundance: NA; CDR3aa: CAWSQQETQYF; CDR3nt: TGTGCCTGGAGCCAGCAAGAGACCCAGTACTTC
d_gene: NA; v_gene: TRBV29-1; j_gene: TRBJ2-7; abundance: NA; CDR3aa: CSVALGSGEQYF; CDR3nt: TGCAGCGTGGCCCTAGGCTCCGGCGAGCAGTACTTC
d_gene: TRBD1; v_gene: TRBV11-2; j_gene: TRBJ1-3; abundance: NA; CDR3aa: CASSSTGKGNTIYF; CDR3nt: TGTGCCAGCAGCTCGACAGGGAAGGGAAACACCATATATTTT
d_gene: TRBD2; v_gene: TRBV2; j_gene: TRBJ2-5; abundance: NA; CDR3aa: CASSPNGGSRETQYF; CDR3nt: TGTGCCAGCAGCCCCAACGGGGGGTCGCGAGAGACCCAGTACTTC
d_gene: TRBD1; v_gene: TRBV28; j_gene: TRBJ2-1; abundance: NA; CDR3aa: CASGGQASYNEQFF; CDR3nt: TGTGCCAGCGGGGGACAGGCCTCCTACAATGAGCAGTTCTTC
d_gene: TRBD2; v_gene: TRBV2; j_gene: TRBJ2-7; abundance: once; CDR3aa: CASSEAGGGATYEQYF; CDR3nt: TGTGCCAGCAGTGAAGCGGGGGGAGGGGCGACCTACGAGCAGTACTTC
d_gene: NA; v_gene: TRBV7-9; j_gene: TRBJ2-7; abundance: NA; CDR3aa: CASSFEIYEQYF; CDR3nt: TGTGCCAGCAGCTTTGAGATATACGAGCAGTACTTC
d_gene: TRBD2; v_gene: TRBV5-6; j_gene: TRBJ2-3; abundance: NA; CDR3aa: CASSWAPTGGADTQYF; CDR3nt: TGTGCCAGCAGCTGGGCCCCCACTGGGGGGGCAGATACGCAGTATTTT
d_gene: NA; v_gene: TRBV5-1; j_gene: TRBJ2-3; abundance: NA; CDR3aa: CASSLGRATDTQYF; CDR3nt: TGCGCCAGCAGCTTGGGCAGGGCCACAGATACGCAGTATTTT
d_gene: NA; v_gene: TRBV19; j_gene: TRBJ1-5; abundance: NA; CDR3aa: CASSTIQGRQPQHF; CDR3nt: TGTGCCAGTAGTACCATACAGGGTAGGCAGCCCCAGCATTTT
d_gene: NA; v_gene: TRBV5-4; j_gene: TRBJ1-2; abundance: NA; CDR3aa: CASSFDIAGGYTF; CDR3nt: TGTGCCAGCAGCTTCGACATTGCGGGTGGCTACACCTTC
d_gene: TRBD1; v_gene: TRBV19; j_gene: TRBJ1-4; abundance: NA; CDR3aa: CASSTTGTGNEKLFF; CDR3nt: TGTGCCAGTAGTACCACCGGGACAGGAAATGAAAAACTGTTTTTT
d_gene: TRBD2; v_gene: TRBV7-2; j_gene: TRBJ2-3; abundance: NA; CDR3aa: CASSLAGAGVGTDTQYF; CDR3nt: TGTGCCAGCAGCTTAGCTGGGGCGGGAGTAGGCACAGATACGCAGTATTTT
d_gene: TRBD1; v_gene: TRBV9; j_gene: TRBJ2-1; abundance: NA; CDR3aa: CASSSGQGGGTEQFF; CDR3nt: TGTGCCAGCAGCTCGGGACAGGGAGGCGGTACTGAGCAGTTCTTC
d_gene: NA; v_gene: TRBV9; j_gene: TRBJ2-5; abundance: few; CDR3aa: CASSVTGQETQYF; CDR3nt: TGTGCCAGCAGCGTGACGGGGCAAGAGACCCAGTACTTC
d_gene: NA; v_gene: TRBV27; j_gene: TRBJ2-1; abundance: NA; CDR3aa: CASSRSGTYNEQFF; CDR3nt: TGTGCCAGCAGTAGGTCGGGGACTTACAATGAGCAGTTCTTC
d_gene: NA; v_gene: TRBV11-2; j_gene: TRBJ1-2; abundance: NA; CDR3aa: CASSPAGIYGYTF; CDR3nt: TGTGCCAGCAGCCCCGCGGGGATCTATGGCTACACCTTC
d_gene: NA; v_gene: TRBV6-5; j_gene: TRBJ2-7; abundance: NA; CDR3aa: CASSQQGTHEQYF; CDR3nt: TGTGCCAGCAGCCAACAGGGTACCCACGAGCAGTACTTC
d_gene: TRBD1; v_gene: TRBV29-1; j_gene: TRBJ1-1; abundance: once; CDR3aa: CSVEGLGTGYTEAFF; CDR3nt: TGCAGCGTTGAAGGTTTAGGGACAGGGTACACTGAAGCTTTCTTT
d_gene: TRBD1; v_gene: TRBV19; j_gene: TRBJ1-1; abundance: NA; CDR3aa: CASSIAGGEAFF; CDR3nt: TGTGCCAGTAGTATAGCAGGGGGGGAAGCTTTCTTT
d_gene: NA; v_gene: TRBV5-1; j_gene: TRBJ2-3; abundance: NA; CDR3aa: CASSLSSTDTQYF; CDR3nt: TGCGCCAGCAGCTTGAGCAGCACAGATACGCAGTATTTT
d_gene: TRBD2; v_gene: TRBV11-2; j_gene: TRBJ2-7; abundance: NA; CDR3aa: CASSIGEGYEQYF; CDR3nt: TGTGCCAGCAGCATCGGGGAGGGTTACGAGCAGTACTTC
d_gene: NA; v_gene: TRBV7-2; j_gene: TRBJ2-7; abundance: NA; CDR3aa: CASSLGSGYYEQYF; CDR3nt: TGTGCCAGCAGCTTAGGTAGCGGTTACTACGAGCAGTACTTC
d_gene: NA; v_gene: TRBV29-1; j_gene: TRBJ2-3; abundance: NA; CDR3aa: CSVEARLADTQYF; CDR3nt: TGCAGCGTTGAGGCCCGACTGGCAGATACGCAGTATTTT
d_gene: NA; v_gene: TRBV5-5; j_gene: TRBJ2-1; abundance: once; CDR3aa: CASSLATSYNEQFF; CDR3nt: TGTGCCAGCAGCTTAGCGACTTCCTACAATGAGCAGTTCTTC
d_gene: TRBD1; v_gene: TRBV2; j_gene: TRBJ1-2; abundance: few; CDR3aa: CASSGDRALLSAGRGYTF; CDR3nt: TGTGCCAGCAGTGGGGACAGGGCGCTCCTTTCGGCGGGCCGCGGCTACACCTTC
d_gene: NA; v_gene: TRBV15; j_gene: TRBJ2-3; abundance: NA; CDR3aa: CATSRGTQNTDTQYF; CDR3nt: TGTGCCACCAGCAGAGGGACACAGAACACAGATACGCAGTATTTT
d_gene: TRBD1; v_gene: TRBV5-6; j_gene: TRBJ2-6; abundance: NA; CDR3aa: CASSPGTGKSNVLTF; CDR3nt: TGTGCCAGCAGCCCCGGGACAGGGAAATCCAACGTCCTGACTTTC
d_gene: TRBD1; v_gene: TRBV27; j_gene: TRBJ1-2; abundance: NA; CDR3aa: CASSLGQGRFGYTF; CDR3nt: TGTGCCAGCAGTTTGGGACAGGGTCGCTTTGGCTACACCTTC
d_gene: NA; v_gene: TRBV11-3; j_gene: TRBJ2-1; abundance: NA; CDR3aa: CASSFAGAGFNEQFF; CDR3nt: TGTGCCAGCAGCTTCGCAGGGGCCGGTTTCAATGAGCAGTTCTTC
d_gene: NA; v_gene: TRBV10-3; j_gene: TRBJ2-2; abundance: NA; CDR3aa: CAIRKGQSNTGELFF; CDR3nt: TGTGCCATCAGGAAGGGACAATCGAACACCGGGGAGCTGTTTTTT
d_gene: NA; v_gene: TRBV19; j_gene: TRBJ1-5; abundance: NA; CDR3aa: CASSSRGLLRDSNQPQHF; CDR3nt: TGTGCCAGTAGTTCACGGGGACTCCTCAGGGATAGCAATCAGCCCCAGCATTTT
d_gene: NA; v_gene: TRBV28; j_gene: TRBJ2-7; abundance: NA; CDR3aa: CASSLTGIGYEQYF; CDR3nt: TGTGCCAGCAGTTTAACAGGGATAGGTTACGAGCAGTACTTC
d_gene: NA; v_gene: TRBV27; j_gene: TRBJ1-1; abundance: NA; CDR3aa: CASSLKGTEAFF; CDR3nt: TGTGCCAGCAGTTTAAAGGGGACTGAAGCTTTCTTT